Given below is one T cell receptor beta chain in context. Its cognate antigen is unknown. Sequencing was performed with immunoSEQ multiplex PCR; in TCRdb, only in-frame clones are kept and a portion is missing. The table lists about 47,000 clones, more than 60% of them singletons. This sample stems from a study of T cells in tumors after PD-1 blockade. Study details: No patient had prior checkpoint blockade, systemic immunosuppression, or radiotherapy within 4 weeks. Study-wide results and limits: Some novel exhausted tumor clones appeared in pre-treatment blood, suggesting peripheral recruitment.

The trim removed 1 base at V and 4 bases at J, leaving 6 bases unmatched. Germline V gene sequence: CDR1 SEHNR, CDR2 FQNEAQ (reference sequence). The CDR3 has 15 amino acids. The material sequenced was PBMCs, taken before anti-PD-1 therapy. The chain joins TRBV7-9 to TRBJ2-7; 8 positions match TRBD1. The clonotype comes from a human donor with advanced basal cell or squamous cell carcinoma (not recorded which). The CDR3 here is CASSLDGTGHYEQYF. CDR3 in DNA: TGTGCCAGCAGCTTAGACGGGACAGGACATTACGAGCAGTACTTC.